This T cell receptor beta chain originates from a study of T-cell reconstitution after alpha-beta-depleted transplantation in children. Germline assignment: CDR1 SGHTA and CDR2 FQGNSA. Trimming removed 3 bases at V and 7 bases at J, with 16 bases between. The CDR3 has 14 residues. The TCRbeta library was prepared with unique molecular identifiers. Via MiXCR, TCRdb re-called the PCR reads, giving one row per CDR3 protein. The sample shows about 260,000 distinct CDR3 sequences, just under 8.5% of them seen only once. Many counts were recorded for this clonotype. This receptor was obtained from a male patient between 5 and 17 years old who had a stem cell transplant for acute lymphoblastic leukemia, so the T cells may come from the graft donor. The input for sequencing was PBMCs, mostly from graft donor cells, taken 180 days after TCRalphabeta/CD19-depleted stem cell transplant. The chain uses TRBV7-2 and TRBJ2-7, with unresolved D. The CDR3 nucleotides are TGTGCCAGCAGCTTCACTGCCGGTAGCCGGGAGCAGTACTTC. Amino acid sequence: CASSFTAGSREQYF.